The sequence of this T cell receptor (beta chain) was determined in a study of cytomegalovirus exposure and HLA in healthy donors. Study at large: In terms of ancestry, the Caucasian-associated cluster contained about 81% of the approximately 400 genotyped donors.

Germline V CDR1 and CDR2: LGHNA, YSLEER. The CDR3 spans 15 residues. The V end was cut by 0 bases, the J end by 5 bases, with 11 bases between. Use of 60 Vbeta and 13 Jbeta primers characterized the PCR. Clones were read by immunoSEQ multiplex PCR, and TCRdb kept only the in-frame ones, dropping some. The top ten hold 2.7% of the sample, which has around 130,000 clones, about 80% seen once. This TCR came from a boy aged 2 to 9 in good health and CMV-seronegative. Source material: PBMCs. The genes are TRBV4-3 and TRBJ1-5; D unresolved. DNA for the CDR3: TGCGCCAGCAGCCAAGAAGTCCTGCCGGATCAGCCCCAGCATTTT. Amino acid sequence: CASSQEVLPDQPQHF.